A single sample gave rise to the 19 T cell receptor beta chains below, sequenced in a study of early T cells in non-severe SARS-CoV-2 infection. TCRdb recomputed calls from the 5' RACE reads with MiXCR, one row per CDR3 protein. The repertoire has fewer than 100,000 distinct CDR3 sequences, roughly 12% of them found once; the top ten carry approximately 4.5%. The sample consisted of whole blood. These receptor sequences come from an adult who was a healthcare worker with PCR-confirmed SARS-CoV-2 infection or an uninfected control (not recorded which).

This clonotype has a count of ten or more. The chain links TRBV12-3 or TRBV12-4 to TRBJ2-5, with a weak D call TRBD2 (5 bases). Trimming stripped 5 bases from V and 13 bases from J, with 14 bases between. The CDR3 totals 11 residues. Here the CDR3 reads CASSRGQVRYF. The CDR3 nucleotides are TGTGCCAGCAGTCGAGGGCAGGTCAGGTACTTC.

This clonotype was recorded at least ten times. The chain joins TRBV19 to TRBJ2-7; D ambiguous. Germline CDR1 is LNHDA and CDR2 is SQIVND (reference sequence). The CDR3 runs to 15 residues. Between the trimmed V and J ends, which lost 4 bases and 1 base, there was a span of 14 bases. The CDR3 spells CASSRKIAESYEQYF. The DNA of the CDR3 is TGTGCCAGTAGTAGGAAGATCGCGGAGTCCTACGAGCAGTACTTC.

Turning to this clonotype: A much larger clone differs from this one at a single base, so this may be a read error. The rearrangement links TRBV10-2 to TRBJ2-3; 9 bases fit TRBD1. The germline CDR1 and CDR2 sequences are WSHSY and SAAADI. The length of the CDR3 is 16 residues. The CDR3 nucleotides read TGCGCCGGCAGTGATTTCACAGGGGGCTTGGAAGATACGCAGTATTTT. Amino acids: CAGSDFTGGLEDTQYF.

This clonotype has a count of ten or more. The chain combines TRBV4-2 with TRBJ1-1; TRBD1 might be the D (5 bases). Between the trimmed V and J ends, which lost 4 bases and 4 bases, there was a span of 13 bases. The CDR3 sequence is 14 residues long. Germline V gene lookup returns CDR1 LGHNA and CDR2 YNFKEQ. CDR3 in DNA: TGTGCCAGCAGCCCGCCGGGACGCATCACTGAAGCTTTCTTT. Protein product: CASSPPGRITEAFF.

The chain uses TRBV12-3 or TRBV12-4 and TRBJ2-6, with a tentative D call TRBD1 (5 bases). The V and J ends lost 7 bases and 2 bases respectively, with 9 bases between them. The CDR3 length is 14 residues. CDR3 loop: CASNPGPGANVLTF. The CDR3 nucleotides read TGTGCCAGCAACCCAGGGCCTGGGGCCAACGTCCTGACTTTC.

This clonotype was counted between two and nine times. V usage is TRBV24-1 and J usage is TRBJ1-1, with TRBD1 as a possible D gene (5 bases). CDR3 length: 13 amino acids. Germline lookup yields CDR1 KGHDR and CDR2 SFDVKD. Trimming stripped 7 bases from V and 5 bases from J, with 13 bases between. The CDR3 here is CATSNWGGTEAFF. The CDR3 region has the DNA TGTGCCACCAGCAACTGGGGGGGAACTGAAGCTTTCTTT.

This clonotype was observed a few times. The DNA of the CDR3 is TGTGCCAGCTCACCAGCTGGGGTTACTGGGGCCAACGTCCTGACTTTC. Residues: CASSPAGVTGANVLTF. The V gene is TRBV18, the J gene TRBJ2-6; D not resolved. The CDR3 length is 16 residues. CDR1 KGHSH and CDR2 LQKENI come from the germline V gene. V dropped 2 bases and J dropped 2 bases, with 10 bases sitting between them. Supplemented by reference TRBV18 and TRBJ2-6, the full variable domain reads NAGVMQNPRHLVRRRGQEARLRCSPMKGHSHVYWYRQLPEEGLKFMVYLQKENIIDESGMPKERFSAEFPKEGPSILRIQQVVRGDSAAYFCASSPAGVTGANVLTFGAGSRLTVL.

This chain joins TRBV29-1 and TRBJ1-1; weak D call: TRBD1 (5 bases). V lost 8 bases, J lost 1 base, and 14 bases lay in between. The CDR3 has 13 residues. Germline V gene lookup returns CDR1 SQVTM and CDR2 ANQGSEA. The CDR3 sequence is CSTEGLTNTEAFF. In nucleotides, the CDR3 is TGCAGCACTGAGGGACTCACGAACACTGAAGCTTTCTTT.

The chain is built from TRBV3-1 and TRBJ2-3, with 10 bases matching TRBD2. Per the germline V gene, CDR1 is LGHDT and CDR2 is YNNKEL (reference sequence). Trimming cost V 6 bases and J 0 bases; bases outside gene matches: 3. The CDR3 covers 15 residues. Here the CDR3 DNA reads TGTGCCAGCAGGCTGGGACTAGCGAGCACAGATACGCAGTATTTT. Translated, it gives CASRLGLASTDTQYF.

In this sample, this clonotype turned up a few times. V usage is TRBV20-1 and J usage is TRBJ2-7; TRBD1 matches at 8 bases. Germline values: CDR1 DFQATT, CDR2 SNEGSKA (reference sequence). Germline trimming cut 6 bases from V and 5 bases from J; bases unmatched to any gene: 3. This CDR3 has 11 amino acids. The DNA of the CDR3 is TGCAGTGCAACGGACAGGGACGAGCAGTACTTC. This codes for CSATDRDEQYF.

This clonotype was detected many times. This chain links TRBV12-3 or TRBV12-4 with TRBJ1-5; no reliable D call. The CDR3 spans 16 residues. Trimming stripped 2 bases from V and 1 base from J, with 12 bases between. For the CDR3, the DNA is TGTGCCAGCAGTTTAATGCCAGCGAAGAGCAATCAGCCCCAGCATTTT. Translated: CASSLMPAKSNQPQHF.

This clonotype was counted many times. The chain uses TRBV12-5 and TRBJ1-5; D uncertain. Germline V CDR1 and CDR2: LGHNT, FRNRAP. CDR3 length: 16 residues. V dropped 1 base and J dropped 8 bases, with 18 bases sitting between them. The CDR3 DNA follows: TGTGCTAGTGGTTTGGACCCAAGGACGGGCACAAAGCCCCAGCATTTT. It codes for CASGLDPRTGTKPQHF.

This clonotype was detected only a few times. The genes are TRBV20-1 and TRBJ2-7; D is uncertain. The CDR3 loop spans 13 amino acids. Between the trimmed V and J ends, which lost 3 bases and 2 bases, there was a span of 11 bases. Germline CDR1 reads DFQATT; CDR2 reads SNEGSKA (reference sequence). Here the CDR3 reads CSASLTGPYEQYF. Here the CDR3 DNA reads TGCAGTGCTAGTTTGACCGGACCCTACGAGCAGTACTTC.

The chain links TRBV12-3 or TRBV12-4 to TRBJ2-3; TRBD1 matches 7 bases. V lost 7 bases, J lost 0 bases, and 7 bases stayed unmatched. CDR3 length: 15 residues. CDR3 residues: CASTGTVISTDTQYF. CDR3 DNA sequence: TGTGCCAGCACCGGGACAGTAATTAGCACAGATACGCAGTATTTT.

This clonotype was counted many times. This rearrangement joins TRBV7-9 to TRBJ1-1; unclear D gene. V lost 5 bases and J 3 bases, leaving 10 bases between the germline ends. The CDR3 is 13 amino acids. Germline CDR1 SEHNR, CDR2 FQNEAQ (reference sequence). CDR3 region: CASSPPLDTEAFF. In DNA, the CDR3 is TGTGCCAGCAGCCCACCCCTGGACACTGAAGCTTTCTTT.

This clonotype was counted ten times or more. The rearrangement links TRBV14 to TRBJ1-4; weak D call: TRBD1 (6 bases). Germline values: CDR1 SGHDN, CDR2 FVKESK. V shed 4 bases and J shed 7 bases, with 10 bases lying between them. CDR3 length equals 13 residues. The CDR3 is CASSRRDTEKLFF. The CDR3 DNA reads TGTGCCAGCAGCCGCCGGGACACTGAAAAACTGTTTTTT. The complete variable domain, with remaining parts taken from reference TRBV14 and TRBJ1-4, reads EAGVTQFPSHSVIEKGQTVTLRCDPISGHDNLYWYRRVMGKEIKFLLHFVKESKQDESGMPNNRFLAERTGGTYSTLKVQPAELEDSGVYFCASSRRDTEKLFFGSGTQLSVL.

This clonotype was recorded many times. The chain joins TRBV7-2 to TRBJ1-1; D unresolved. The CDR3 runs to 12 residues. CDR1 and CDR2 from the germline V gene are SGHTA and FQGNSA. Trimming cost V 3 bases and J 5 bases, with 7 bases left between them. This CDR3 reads CASSFRSTEAFF. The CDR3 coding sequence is TGTGCCAGCAGCTTCAGGTCGACTGAAGCTTTCTTT.

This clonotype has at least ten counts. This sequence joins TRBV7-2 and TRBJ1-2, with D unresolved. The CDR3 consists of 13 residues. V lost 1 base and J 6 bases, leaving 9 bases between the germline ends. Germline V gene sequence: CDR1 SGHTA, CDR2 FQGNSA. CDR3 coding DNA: TGTGCCAGCAGCTTAGATCGGTGGGATGGCTACACCTTC. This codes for CASSLDRWDGYTF.

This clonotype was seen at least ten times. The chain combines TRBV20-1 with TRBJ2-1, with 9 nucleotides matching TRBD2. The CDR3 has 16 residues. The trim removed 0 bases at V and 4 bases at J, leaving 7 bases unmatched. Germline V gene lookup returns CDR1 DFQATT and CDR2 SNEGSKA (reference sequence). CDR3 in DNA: TGCAGTGCTAGAGATGCGGCGGGGGGGCTGTACAATGAGCAGTTCTTC. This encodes CSARDAAGGLYNEQFF.